The 3 T cell receptor beta chains below come from one sample, sequenced in a study of regulatory T cells in long-lasting Graves disease. To make TCR beta libraries, researchers used iRepertoire HTBI primers and Arm-PCR of CDR3 regions. TCRdb reanalysed the multiplex PCR reads using MiXCR and keeps one entry per CDR3 protein. The sample includes 350,000 to 500,000 distinct CDR3 sequences, about 15% of them seen just once. Regarding time point: newly diagnosed GD, antithyroid drugs for less than 3 months. The TCR library was made from RNA that had been extracted from PBMCs in TRIzol. This sample was shared with a second study, whose subject was T cells in Graves' hyperthyroidism and ophthalmopathy.

Sequencing was performed on peripheral blood mononuclear cells (PBMCs), taken at new diagnosis, from a patient treated with antithyroid drugs. The receptor set was obtained from a woman younger than 35 with Graves disease.

The V gene is TRBV5-5, the J gene TRBJ2-2; TRBD2 matches 9 bases. The CDR3 spans 16 residues. The J segment lost 6 bases and the V segment lost 4 bases, leaving 10 bases of the junction unmatched. The V gene's germline CDR1 is SGHKS and CDR2 YYEKEE (reference sequence). The CDR3 region has the DNA TGTGCCAGCAGCCACCCGGGCGGGAGGGCCTCCGGGGAGCTGTTTTTT. Its translation: CASSHPGGRASGELFF.

This clonotype was picked up many times. The chain uses TRBV5-1 and TRBJ2-5; TRBD1 matches at 8 bases. The trim removed 4 bases at V and 3 bases at J, leaving 5 bases unmatched. CDR1 SGHRS and CDR2 YFSETQ come from the germline V gene. The CDR3 covers 14 residues. DNA for the CDR3: TGCGCCAGCAGCCCCCTGACAGGGGAAGAGACCCAGTACTTC. This translates into CASSPLTGEETQYF.

This clonotype appeared many times. This rearrangement joins TRBV15 to TRBJ2-7; 11 nucleotides line up with TRBD2. The trim removed 0 bases at V and 3 bases at J, leaving 7 bases unmatched. The germline gives CDR1 LNHNV, CDR2 YYDKDF (reference sequence). The CDR3 consists of 17 residues. The CDR3 coding sequence is TGTGCCACCAGCAGAGAATTGGAACTAGCGGGAGTCTACGAGCAGTACTTC. It codes for CATSRELELAGVYEQYF.